This is a list of T cell receptor beta chains from one sample in a study of metastatic and nonmetastatic thyroid tumors. TCRdb re-analyzed the PCR reads using MiXCR. The table has about 40,000 clones, about 17% seen once. Specimen: blood. These receptors were taken from a female donor with papillary thyroid cancer or a benign thyroid nodule (not recorded which). Some clones in this sample may be carry-over from other donors' samples. Both conserved end residues are part of each CDR3. Fields, in order: clone size, D gene, J gene, V gene, CDR3 DNA, CDR3 protein. A D gene is named only where the DNA matches it firmly. Clone size is shown for a subset of rows, as once, few, many or a class of expanded clone.

few TRBD2 TRBJ2-7 TRBV2 TGTGCCAGCGGGGACCGGGAGCGGGGCTACGAGCAGTACTTC CASGDRERGYEQYF
many TRBD1 TRBJ1-6 TRBV20-1 TGCAGTGCTAGACCCGGTACAGGGGTCTCACCCCTCCACTTT CSARPGTGVSPLHF
- TRBD1 TRBJ1-5 TRBV20-1 TGCAGTGCTAGAAAACAGGGGAGCAATCAGCCCCAGCATTTT CSARKQGSNQPQHF
many - TRBJ1-3 TRBV3-1 TGTGCCAGCAGCCAAGGGGTCTCGGGGACGACTGGAAACACCATATATTTT CASSQGVSGTTGNTIYF
many - TRBJ2-7 TRBV9 TGTGCCAGCAGCGTAGCTTACCGAGGAGGCGAGCAGTACTTC CASSVAYRGGEQYF
many - TRBJ1-1 TRBV6-1 TGTGCCAGCAGAGCTGCGTTGAACACTGAAGCTTTCTTT CASRAALNTEAFF
few TRBD2 TRBJ2-7 TRBV6-2/TRBV6-3 TGTGCCAGCAGATCTAGCGGGACCCTGGGGGAGCAGTACTTC CASRSSGTLGEQYF
- - TRBJ1-1 TRBV19 TGTGCCAGTAGTATCGACAGACTACTGAACACTGAAGCTTTCTTT CASSIDRLLNTEAFF
- - TRBJ1-4 TRBV7-9 TGTGCCAGCAGCTTAGAGGGAAAGACTAATGAAAAACCGTTTTTT CASSLEGKTNEKPFF
many TRBD2 TRBJ2-1 TRBV11-3 TGTGCCAGCAGCCTGCGACTAGCGGGGGGGTTTGATGAGCAGTTCTTC CASSLRLAGGFDEQFF
- TRBD1 TRBJ2-7 TRBV20-1 TGCAGCGCTAGCCGAAGGTGGACAGGGGGTCCCCCTGCCACCTACGAGCAGTACTTC CSASRRWTGGPPATYEQYF
many - TRBJ1-5 TRBV20-1 TGCAGTGCTCCGGCGGGGAGAGATCAGCCCCAGCATTTT CSAPAGRDQPQHF
many TRBD1 TRBJ1-5 TRBV24-1 TGTGCCACCAAGGACAGGGGGCTGGGGAGTAGCAATCAGCCCCAGCATTTT CATKDRGLGSSNQPQHF
many - TRBJ2-2 TRBV12-3/TRBV12-4 TGTGCCAGCAGTCGGGAAGGGGCCGGGGAGCTGTTTTTT CASSREGAGELFF
few TRBD1 TRBJ2-7 TRBV20-1 TGCAGTGCTAGAGATCCGCGACAGGGGTTCTACGAGCAGTACTTC CSARDPRQGFYEQYF
- - TRBJ2-3 TRBV11-2 TGTGCCAGCAGCGTGACTATCGGTACAGATACGCAGTATTTT CASSVTIGTDTQYF
many TRBD2 TRBJ2-3 TRBV6-4 TGTGCCAGCAGTGACAGTCTAGCGGGAGCAGATACGCAGTATTTT CASSDSLAGADTQYF
many TRBD1 TRBJ1-1 TRBV6-1 TGTGCCAGCAGTTCCAACAGGGGGGGGCTGATGGGCACTGAAGCTTTCTTT CASSSNRGGLMGTEAFF
- - TRBJ1-6 TRBV5-1 TGCGCCAGCAGCACCTCCGGGCCGAATAATTCACCCCTCCACTTT CASSTSGPNNSPLHF
many TRBD2 TRBJ2-2 TRBV19 TGTGCCAGTAAAACCCTAGCGGTCGACACCGGGGAGCTGTTTTTT CASKTLAVDTGELFF
many - TRBJ2-5 TRBV30 TGTGCCTGGAGTGGACTGGGGGTTGGAGGGGAGACCCAGTACTTC CAWSGLGVGGETQYF
many TRBD2 TRBJ2-1 TRBV4-1 TGCGCCAGCAGCCAAGAAGGAGGGCTAGCGGTCTACAATGAGCAGTTCTTC CASSQEGGLAVYNEQFF
many - TRBJ1-3 TRBV10-3 TGTGCCATCGCAGGGGCGGGCACTGGAAACACCATATATTTT CAIAGAGTGNTIYF
many - TRBJ1-1 TRBV4-1 TGCGCCAGCAGCCACGCAGGGATTGGAGTGAACACTGAAGCTTTCTTT CASSHAGIGVNTEAFF
few - TRBJ2-4 TRBV2 TGTACCATAAGAATGGGCGGAAACATTCAATACTTC CTIRMGGNIQYF
many - TRBJ2-7 TRBV7-9 TGTGCCAGCAGCCCCCACGTAACCTACGAGCAGTACTTC CASSPHVTYEQYF
many TRBD1 TRBJ2-5 TRBV5-4 TGTGCCAGCAGCTTCGGACAGGGCCTAAGCCAGTACTTC CASSFGQGLSQYF
few - TRBJ1-2 TRBV19 TGTGCCAGTAGACGGGGCGACTATGGCTACACCTTC CASRRGDYGYTF
many - TRBJ1-4 TRBV7-6 TGTGCCAGCAGCCCCCCGGCCGGTGTCGCAACTAATGAAAAACTGTTTTTT CASSPPAGVATNEKLFF
- TRBD1 TRBJ2-7 TRBV3-1 TGTGCCAGCAGCCGGGACAGTTCACCCTACGAGCAGTACTTC CASSRDSSPYEQYF
- - TRBJ1-3 TRBV28 TGTGCCAGCAGTCCCCCCACGGGCGGAAACACCATATATTTT CASSPPTGGNTIYF
many TRBD2 TRBJ2-5 TRBV28 TGTGCCAGCAGCGATAGCGGGGGGAGGGAGACCCAGTACTTC CASSDSGGRETQYF
few TRBD2 TRBJ2-1 TRBV28 TGTGCGAGCAACCCATTGACTAGCGACAATGAGCAGTTCTTC CASNPLTSDNEQFF
many - TRBJ2-6 TRBV27 TGTGCCAGCAGTTTATTTGGGCAGGGGTCTGGGGCCAACGTCCTGACTTTC CASSLFGQGSGANVLTF
many TRBD2 TRBJ2-3 TRBV20-1 TGCAGTGCTCTAGCGGGGGGGTGGGATACGCAGTATTTT CSALAGGWDTQYF
many - TRBJ2-1 TRBV4-1 TGCGCCAGCAGCTACTCCCAGGGTGATGAGCAGTTCTTC CASSYSQGDEQFF
- TRBD2 TRBJ2-3 TRBV7-6 TGTGCCAGCAGCTTAAGTGCGGGAGGCACAAATACGCAGTATTTT CASSLSAGGTNTQYF
many - TRBJ2-7 TRBV20-1 TGCAGTGGGGGACAAGGAGGCTCGGAGCAGTACTTC CSGGQGGSEQYF
- - TRBJ2-7 TRBV27 TGTGCCAGCAGGCCCGCCCCCAAGACCTACGAGCAGTACTTC CASRPAPKTYEQYF
many TRBD2 TRBJ2-7 TRBV19 TGTGCCAGTAGCCCTAGCCGGGAGGCAACTAGTGGGGAGCAGTACTTC CASSPSREATSGEQYF
many - TRBJ1-1 TRBV12-3/TRBV12-4 TGTGCCAGCAGTTTTGAGCCCAGCGTGGGCGAAGCTTTCTTT CASSFEPSVGEAFF
many TRBD2 TRBJ2-1 TRBV27 TGTGCCAGCAGTTTATACAAACCTCAGGGACTAGCGGGATCTTCCTTCTCCTACAATGAGCAGTTCTTC CASSLYKPQGLAGSSFSYNEQFF
many - TRBJ2-7 TRBV11-2 TGTGCCAGCAGCTTATCACAGAACTCCTACGAGCAGTACTTC CASSLSQNSYEQYF
many TRBD1 TRBJ2-2 TRBV19 TGTGCCAGTGTGAACCGGGCAGGGGGCTGGACCGGGGAGCTGTTTTTT CASVNRAGGWTGELFF
many TRBD1 TRBJ2-7 TRBV3-1 TGTGCCAGCAGCCCAGACAGGGAACGGCAGTACTTC CASSPDRERQYF
- TRBD2 TRBJ2-1 TRBV20-1 TGCAGTGCTAGGGCTAGCGGTTACAATGAGCAGTTCTTC CSARASGYNEQFF
many TRBD2 TRBJ2-1 TRBV9 TGTGCCAGCACCCGGCTAGCGGGGACCTACAATGAGCAGTTCTTC CASTRLAGTYNEQFF
many - TRBJ2-2 TRBV7-9 TGTGCCAGCAGCTTAGTCGGGACTGACACCGGGGAGCTGTTTTTT CASSLVGTDTGELFF
many - TRBJ2-4 TRBV20-1 TGCAGTGCTAGTGGGCGAATAGCCAAAAACATTCAGTACTTC CSASGRIAKNIQYF
- TRBD1 TRBJ1-2 TRBV18 TGTGCCAGCTCACACTGGACAGGGGGCACGGATGGCTACACCTTC CASSHWTGGTDGYTF
many TRBD1 TRBJ2-4 TRBV29-1 TGCAGCGTTGGACAGGGCTCGAACATTCAGTACTTC CSVGQGSNIQYF